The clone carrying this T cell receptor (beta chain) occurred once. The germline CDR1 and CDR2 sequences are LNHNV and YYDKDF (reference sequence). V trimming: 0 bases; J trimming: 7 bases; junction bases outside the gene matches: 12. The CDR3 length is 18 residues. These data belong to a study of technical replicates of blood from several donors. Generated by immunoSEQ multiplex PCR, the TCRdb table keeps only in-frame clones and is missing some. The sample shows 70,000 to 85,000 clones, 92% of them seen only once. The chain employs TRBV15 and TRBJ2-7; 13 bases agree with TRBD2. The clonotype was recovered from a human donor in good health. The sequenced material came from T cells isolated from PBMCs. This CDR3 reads CATSRETTSGGAGWEQYF. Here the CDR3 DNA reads TGTGCCACCAGCAGAGAAACCACTAGCGGGGGGGCTGGGTGGGAGCAGTACTTC.